This TCR beta chain came from a study of T cell responses to AZD1222 COVID-19 vaccine. Whole-study findings and limits: The donors showed a predominance of white British ancestry and of females, with possible underestimation of clonal diversity.

Libraries were prepared by immunoSEQ multiplex PCR; TCRdb keeps only in-frame clonotypes and omits some of them. The data show roughly 120,000 clones, around 85% seen once. Germline loops: CDR1 LNHDA, CDR2 SQIVND (reference sequence). The V gene end was trimmed by 6 bases and the J gene end by 4 bases; junction bases not matched to a gene: 8. The CDR3 runs 15 residues. Points on this clone: Its matching antigen is unknown.

Sequenced here: peripheral blood, sampled on day 0 of AZD1222 vaccination. The source is an adult in good health. The chain joins TRBV19 to TRBJ2-3; 9 nucleotides line up with TRBD2. CDR3 protein: CASRGAAGGPDTQYF. CDR3 nucleotides: TGTGCCAGTAGAGGCGCAGCGGGAGGTCCAGATACGCAGTATTTT. The variable domain in full, completed from reference TRBV19 and TRBJ2-3, reads DGGITQSPKYLFRKEGQNVTLSCEQNLNHDAMYWYRQDPGQGLRLIYYSQIVNDFQKGDIAEGYSVSREKKESFPLTVTSAQKNPTAFYLCASRGAAGGPDTQYFGPGTRLTVL.